This T cell receptor beta chain is drawn from a study of T cells after yellow fever vaccination. Study as a whole: Low-cell-number fractions were prepared with SMART-Seq v4 Ultra Low Input.

General study findings and limits: Clones that expanded after primary vaccination mostly reappeared after the booster (96% CD4, roughly 90% CD8). Just a small share of clonotypes turned up in the CD4 compartment as well as the CD8 compartment.

About this clonotype itself: Its antigen is not known.

It was through 5'RACE template switching that TCR cDNA was made, with a universal primer site and UMIs added. TCRdb re-derived calls from the 5' RACE reads in MiXCR, one entry per CDR3 protein. The sample lists around 330,000 distinct CDR3 sequences, around 4% occurring once. Sequences were derived from PBMCs, sampled on the day of the yellow fever booster vaccination. This sequence originates from a man aged 18 to 35 who received the YFV17D yellow fever vaccine.

The CDR3 reads CASSIQGAVTNEKLFF. As DNA, the CDR3 is TGTGCCAGCAGCATTCAGGGGGCCGTAACTAATGAAAAACTGTTTTTT. The chain links TRBV7-9 to TRBJ1-4; 8 positions agree with TRBD1. With 5 bases clipped from V and 1 base from J, the junction kept 6 bases outside the gene matches. The CDR3 contains 16 residues. Looked up from germline, CDR1 is SEHNR and CDR2 is FQNEAQ (reference sequence). The variable domain in full, with the rest retrieved from reference TRBV7-9 and TRBJ1-4, is DTGVSQNPRHKITKRGQNVTFRCDPISEHNRLYWYRQTLGQGPEFLTYFQNEAQLEKSRLLSDRFSAERPKGSFSTLEIQRTEQGDSAMYLCASSIQGAVTNEKLFFGSGTQLSVL.